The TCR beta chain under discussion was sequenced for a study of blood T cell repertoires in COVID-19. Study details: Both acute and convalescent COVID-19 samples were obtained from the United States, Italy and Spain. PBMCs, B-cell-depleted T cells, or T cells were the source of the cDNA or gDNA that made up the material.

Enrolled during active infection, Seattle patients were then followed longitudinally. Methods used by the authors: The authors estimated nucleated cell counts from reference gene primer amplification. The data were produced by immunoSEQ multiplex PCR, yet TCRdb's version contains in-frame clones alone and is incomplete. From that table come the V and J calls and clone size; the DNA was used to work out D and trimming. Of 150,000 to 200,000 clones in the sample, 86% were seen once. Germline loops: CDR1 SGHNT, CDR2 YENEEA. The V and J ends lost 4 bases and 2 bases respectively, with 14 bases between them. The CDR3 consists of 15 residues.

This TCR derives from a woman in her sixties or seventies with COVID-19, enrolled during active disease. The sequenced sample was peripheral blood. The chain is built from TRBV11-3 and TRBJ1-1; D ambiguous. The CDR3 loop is CASSSWERGNTEAFF. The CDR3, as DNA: TGTGCCAGCAGCTCCTGGGAGCGGGGTAACACTGAAGCTTTCTTT.